This paragraph covers one T cell receptor (beta chain) sequence. Germline-derived CDR1 and CDR2 are SNHLY and FYNNEI. Trimming took off 4 bases at V and 5 bases at J, with 15 bases between the two ends. This CDR3 has 15 amino acids. The source of the sample is a study of control samples from healthy donors and cancer patients. Using immunoSEQ multiplex PCR, the repertoire was profiled, and TCRdb retains in-frame clones only, with some absent. The sample consists of some 96,000 clones, over 90% of them appearing once. What was sequenced was blood. The V and J genes are TRBV2 and TRBJ1-5, with D unclear. This clonotype was obtained from a man aged 18 to 30 in good health. The DNA of the CDR3 is TGTGCCAGCAGTGGGAGTACAGTGTTCGATCAGCCCCAGCATTTT. Protein sequence: CASSGSTVFDQPQHF. Looking up the rest from reference TRBV2 and TRBJ1-5 gives the full variable domain: EPEVTQTPSHQVTQMGQEVILRCVPISNHLYFYWYRQILGQKVEFLVSFYNNEISEKSEIFDDQFSVERPDGSNFTLKIRSTKLEDSAMYFCASSGSTVFDQPQHFGDGTRLSIL.